The entry below describes one T cell receptor beta chain. This sample is drawn from a study of blood T cell repertoires in COVID-19. Study summary: The United States, Italy and Spain provided the acute and convalescent COVID-19 samples. T cells, B-cell-depleted T cells, or PBMCs provided the cDNA or gDNA that served as material.

V lost 2 bases, J lost 4 bases, and 5 bases stayed unmatched. The CDR3 sequence is 14 residues long. CDR1 is MNHEY, CDR2 SVGAGI, per germline. In the source study's methods: Estimated nucleated cell counts came from reference gene primer amplification. The table came from immunoSEQ multiplex PCR; TCRdb's copy has only in-frame clones and leaves some out. V and J calls and clone size are as listed in that table; D and trimming were resolved from the DNA. This sample has more than 30,000 clones, with 75% to 85% found just once. Input material: peripheral blood. The chain combines TRBV6-5 with TRBJ2-7, with 7 bases matching TRBD1. The sequence came from a woman in her 70s with acute or convalescent COVID-19. The chain's CDR3 is CASSYLNRGYEQYF. The CDR3 bases are TGTGCCAGCAGTTACCTAAACAGGGGTTACGAGCAGTACTTC.